The present T cell receptor (beta chain) was sequenced within a study of regulatory T cells in long-lasting Graves disease. V was shortened by 6 bases and J by 5 bases, with 19 bases between the two germline ends. The CDR3 is 15 amino acids. The germline CDR1 and CDR2 sequences are SGHTA and FQGTGA. Time point denoted: newly diagnosed GD, antithyroid drugs for less than 3 months. Following extraction of RNA from PBMCs, that RNA was used to make the TCR library. Arm-PCR with iRepertoire HTBI primers amplified the CDR3 regions for these TCR beta libraries. In the source study's methods: The study identified about 60 TRBV and about 13 TRBJ segments across samples. TCRdb re-derived calls from the multiplex PCR reads in MiXCR, one entry per CDR3 protein. TCRdb's processing, not the authors', yielded these V and J calls. The sample lists around 240,000 distinct CDR3 sequences; about 18% were seen once. This sample also appeared in a second study, on T cells in Graves' hyperthyroidism and ophthalmopathy. That study reports: The HTBI set primed first-round TCR CDR3 RT-PCR. The model made its ophthalmopathy prediction, and onset followed a median around 6.9 months later.

This sequence originates from a woman aged 30 to 39 with Graves disease. The source was peripheral blood mononuclear cells (PBMCs), collected at new diagnosis, from a patient treated with antithyroid drugs. The chain employs TRBV7-3 and TRBJ1-2; D is possibly TRBD1 (5 bases). CDR3 region: CASRFAGGAEYGYTF. The CDR3 DNA follows: TGTGCCAGCAGATTCGCCGGGGGTGCGGAGTATGGCTACACCTTC.